A selection of T cell receptor beta chains follows, all from one sample in a study of cytomegalovirus exposure and HLA in healthy donors. Clones were read by immunoSEQ multiplex PCR, and TCRdb kept only the in-frame ones, dropping some. The table has just over 150,000 clones, about three quarters seen once. Material: PBMCs. The receptors stem from a female donor in good health and CMV-seronegative. The CDR3 runs from the conserved cysteine through the conserved F or W.

V gene: TRBV7-2; J gene: TRBJ1-1; CDR3 protein: CASSFSSLQGARGGTEAFF
V gene: TRBV19; J gene: TRBJ1-6; CDR3 protein: CASSIFAGGSPLHF
V gene: TRBV29-1; J gene: TRBJ1-2; CDR3 protein: CSVVGVGNDYGYTF
V gene: TRBV30; J gene: TRBJ1-2; CDR3 protein: CAWMGTGAWGYTF
V gene: TRBV10-3; J gene: TRBJ2-3; CDR3 protein: CASGQERTDTQYF
V gene: TRBV14; J gene: TRBJ2-1; CDR3 protein: CASSQGSIGAWGQGYNEQFF
V gene: TRBV15; J gene: TRBJ2-5; CDR3 protein: CATSRSYGGAETQYF
V gene: TRBV19; J gene: TRBJ1-1; CDR3 protein: CASSFGTGGTEAFF
V gene: TRBV6-6; J gene: TRBJ2-1; CDR3 protein: CASSRVAGDEQFF
V gene: TRBV30; J gene: TRBJ2-7; CDR3 protein: CAWNRDSSYEQYF
V gene: TRBV6-1; J gene: TRBJ2-5; CDR3 protein: CASSEQASGYQATQYF
V gene: TRBV30; J gene: TRBJ2-7; CDR3 protein: CAWSVLAGVDEQYF
V gene: TRBV27; J gene: TRBJ1-2; CDR3 protein: CASSFGGQPYGYTF
V gene: TRBV10-3; J gene: TRBJ2-1; CDR3 protein: CAISEQGGGNEQFF
V gene: TRBV11-2; J gene: TRBJ2-1; CDR3 protein: CASSLTPSGENEQFF
V gene: TRBV30; J gene: TRBJ1-4; CDR3 protein: CAWGDRGEKLFF
V gene: TRBV19; J gene: TRBJ2-7; CDR3 protein: CASSTLPGLAGGPVQYF
V gene: TRBV6-1; J gene: TRBJ1-1; CDR3 protein: CASSATGVGTEAFF
V gene: TRBV27; J gene: TRBJ2-7; CDR3 protein: CARPDKDREGEQYF
V gene: TRBV11-2; J gene: TRBJ2-5; CDR3 protein: CASSRGAGVGETQYF
V gene: TRBV25-1; J gene: TRBJ2-1; CDR3 protein: CATSEGAYNEQFF
V gene: TRBV19; J gene: TRBJ1-1; CDR3 protein: CASLKRQGTPAFF
V gene: TRBV7-8; J gene: TRBJ2-3; CDR3 protein: CASDLGQSFPSTDTQYF
V gene: TRBV6-5; J gene: TRBJ1-1; CDR3 protein: CASSYSTEALNTEAFF
V gene: TRBV4-2; J gene: TRBJ2-7; CDR3 protein: CASSQDLGQRSYEQYF
V gene: TRBV5-1; J gene: TRBJ2-7; CDR3 protein: CASSLGLTGDYEQYF
V gene: TRBV5-6; J gene: TRBJ1-2; CDR3 protein: CASSMGDRGGGYTF
V gene: TRBV5-4; J gene: TRBJ2-1; CDR3 protein: CASSSVLAASSYNEQFF
V gene: TRBV5-6; J gene: TRBJ1-2; CDR3 protein: CASSLEQRNNYGYTF
V gene: TRBV19; J gene: TRBJ2-3; CDR3 protein: CASSIQGNTDTQYF
V gene: TRBV6-1; J gene: TRBJ1-3; CDR3 protein: CASRDSFLSGNTIYF
V gene: TRBV6-1; J gene: TRBJ1-4; CDR3 protein: CASSEQQGQTNEKLFF
V gene: TRBV2; J gene: TRBJ1-5; CDR3 protein: CASSSWTTDQPQHF
V gene: TRBV4-1; J gene: TRBJ2-7; CDR3 protein: CASSQEKRARAYEQYF
V gene: TRBV6-1; J gene: TRBJ1-1; CDR3 protein: CASSRVNTEAFF
V gene: TRBV27; J gene: TRBJ2-7; CDR3 protein: CASLGTGTYEQYF
V gene: TRBV6-1; J gene: TRBJ1-1; CDR3 protein: CASTWTGATEAFF
V gene: TRBV30; J gene: TRBJ1-4; CDR3 protein: CAWSRTAYNEKLFF
V gene: TRBV30; J gene: TRBJ2-7; CDR3 protein: CAWRSQGGIDEQYF
V gene: TRBV5-1; J gene: TRBJ2-1; CDR3 protein: CASSLVNAGADEQFF
V gene: TRBV5-1; J gene: TRBJ1-3; CDR3 protein: CASSPQPPGDSGNTIYF
V gene: TRBV5-1; J gene: TRBJ1-1; CDR3 protein: CASSLAGATENTEAFF
V gene: TRBV29-1; J gene: TRBJ2-1; CDR3 protein: CSVAGRLAVYNEQFF
V gene: TRBV7-6; J gene: TRBJ2-5; CDR3 protein: CASSLYGDRATETQYF
V gene: TRBV5-1; J gene: TRBJ1-4; CDR3 protein: CASSRGTGSEKLFF
V gene: TRBV2; J gene: TRBJ1-5; CDR3 protein: CASSAGRAGQPQHF
V gene: TRBV6-7; J gene: TRBJ1-6; CDR3 protein: CASSQTILDGSKRYNSPLHF
V gene: TRBV5-1; J gene: TRBJ1-6; CDR3 protein: CASSLVDTLPLHF
V gene: TRBV4-1; J gene: TRBJ2-7; CDR3 protein: CASSPIQGSSYEQYF
V gene: TRBV5-1; J gene: TRBJ1-1; CDR3 protein: CASSQNYRQGMNTEAFF
V gene: TRBV7-3; J gene: TRBJ2-2; CDR3 protein: CASSLTSGSGTGELFF
V gene: TRBV6-5; J gene: TRBJ2-7; CDR3 protein: CASRQGAEQYF
V gene: TRBV6-1; J gene: TRBJ1-2; CDR3 protein: CASSDTRITGGYGYTF
V gene: TRBV6-1; J gene: TRBJ2-1; CDR3 protein: CATRGLVYNEQFF
V gene: TRBV30; J gene: TRBJ2-1; CDR3 protein: CAWSQARYNEQFF
V gene: TRBV27; J gene: TRBJ2-1; CDR3 protein: CASTVGLHNEQFF
V gene: TRBV2; J gene: TRBJ1-6; CDR3 protein: CASRAYQGGNSPLHF